This T cell receptor (beta chain) was observed in a study of human thymus T cells. Germline lookup yields CDR1 SGHVS and CDR2 FQNEAQ. V shed 2 bases, J shed 6 bases, and the junction held 4 bases outside the gene matches. CDR3 size: 14 residues. Only in-frame clones appear in the TCRdb table, and some are missing; sequencing was by immunoSEQ multiplex PCR. The sample yields 54,000 or so clones, 90% to 95% seen once. The gene calls are TRBV7-8 and TRBJ2-1; 7 bases are a match to TRBD2. Source material: blood. The receptor was isolated from a boy under three years old with a congenital heart defect but otherwise immunologically healthy. CDR3 amino acids: CASSLNGGSNEQFF. The CDR3, as DNA: TGTGCCAGCAGCTTAAACGGGGGGTCCAATGAGCAGTTCTTC.